Listed below are T cell receptor beta chains from one sample, sequenced in a study of shared clonotypes between healthy human individuals. TCRdb's copy holds only in-frame clones and misses some; the assay was immunoSEQ multiplex PCR. The sample includes about 960,000 clones, 60% to 85% of them seen just once. The sequenced sample consisted of memory CD4+ T cells sorted from blood. These receptors came from a man aged 18 to 35 in good health. Both conserved end residues are part of each CDR3. Each record gives: V gene, J gene, clone size, D gene, CDR3 DNA, CDR3 protein. A D gene is named only where the DNA matches it firmly. Clone sizes are given selectively: once, few, many, or a class where the clone is expanded.

TRBV5-1	TRBJ2-2	-	-	TGCGCCAGCAGCGGTCAGGGGTCCGGGGAGCTGTTTTTT	CASSGQGSGELFF
TRBV4-2	TRBJ1-3	few	-	TGTGCCAGCAGCCAAGGACGAGGTGGAAACACCATATATTTT	CASSQGRGGNTIYF
TRBV19	TRBJ2-7	-	TRBD2	TGTGCCAGTAGTATCTCAGCCGTGAGCGGGAACATTCCCTACGAGCAGTACTTC	CASSISAVSGNIPYEQYF
TRBV28	TRBJ2-3	few	-	TGTGCCAGCAAAGGCGGGAAAGCGACAGATACGCAGTATTTT	CASKGGKATDTQYF
TRBV6-1	TRBJ2-1	-	TRBD1	TGTGCCAGCAGTGACCCCCGGGACAGGCCCCCTTCCTACAATGAGCAGTTCTTC	CASSDPRDRPPSYNEQFF
TRBV2	TRBJ2-1	once	TRBD2	TGTGCCAGCAAAGAACTAGCGGGAGGGCCTAATGAGCAGTTCTTC	CASKELAGGPNEQFF
TRBV7-6	TRBJ2-3	-	TRBD1	TGTGCCAGCAGCGGGGACAGGGGGACAGATACGCAGTATTTT	CASSGDRGTDTQYF
TRBV6-5	TRBJ1-5	few	-	TGTGCCAGCAGTTACTTTCAGCCCCAGCATTTT	CASSYFQPQHF
TRBV5-4	TRBJ2-3	-	-	TGTGCCAGCAGCTTGGGAGGCGGGGGCCGCACAGATACGCAGTATTTT	CASSLGGGGRTDTQYF
TRBV7-2	TRBJ2-5	-	TRBD2	TGTGCCAGCAGCTTAGACGGCGGGAGATTAACCCAGTACTTC	CASSLDGGRLTQYF
TRBV10-3	TRBJ2-1	many	TRBD2	TGTGCCATCAGTGATCAGTTAGCGGGAGTTAGTGAGCAGTTCTTC	CAISDQLAGVSEQFF
TRBV25-1	TRBJ2-7	-	-	TGTGCCAGCAGTTTCCCGGGACTTCGGGCCTACGAGCAGTACTTC	CASSFPGLRAYEQYF
TRBV2	TRBJ2-5	-	-	TGTGCCAGCAGTCAGGTTGCGTCTAAATCTGGAGAGACCCAGTACTTC	CASSQVASKSGETQYF
TRBV20-1	TRBJ2-1	few	-	TGCAGTGCTAGAGATTCGAGACCCCAGTTCTTC	CSARDSRPQFF
TRBV19	TRBJ1-5	-	-	TGTGCCAGTAGTATAGCTTCCAGGGTGGGTCAGCCCCAGCATTTT	CASSIASRVGQPQHF
TRBV6-5	TRBJ1-3	-	-	TGTGCCAGCAGTTGGGACGGTCCCTCTGGAAACACCATATATTTT	CASSWDGPSGNTIYF
TRBV19	TRBJ2-3	once	-	TGTGCCAGTAGGGGTAGGCCCCTCACAGATACGCAGTATTTT	CASRGRPLTDTQYF
TRBV5-1	TRBJ2-6	once	-	TGCGCCAGCAGCTTGGATACAGGGACTGGGGCCAACGTCCTGACTTTC	CASSLDTGTGANVLTF
TRBV10-3	TRBJ2-5	-	TRBD2	TGTGCCAGCGCGACCGGGACTAGCGGCCAAGAGACCCAGTACTTC	CASATGTSGQETQYF
TRBV7-9	TRBJ2-1	-	TRBD1	TGTGCCAGCAGCTCGGGACAGTTTTACAATGAGCAGTTCTTC	CASSSGQFYNEQFF
TRBV18	TRBJ1-1	-	TRBD1	TGTGCCAGCTCACCTCAGGGGGCAAGGAACACTGAAGCTTTCTTT	CASSPQGARNTEAFF
TRBV6-1	TRBJ1-6	few	TRBD1	TGTGCCAGCAGTGAACGACAGGGCGTTAGCTCACCCCTCCACTTT	CASSERQGVSSPLHF
TRBV7-2	TRBJ2-7	once	-	TGTGCCAGCAGCTTAGTGGGCAGGAGCTCCTACGAGCAGTACTTC	CASSLVGRSSYEQYF
TRBV10-3	TRBJ2-1	few	-	TGTGCCATCGGTTCGGGCTACAATGAGCAGTTCTTC	CAIGSGYNEQFF
TRBV7-9	TRBJ1-2	few	-	TGTGCCAGCAGCTCAACCCCCCAAGACCCCTATGGCTACACCTTC	CASSSTPQDPYGYTF
TRBV27	TRBJ2-4	-	TRBD2	TGTGCCAGCAGTTTAGTGGGACTAGCGGGGGGCGGGGCCAAAAACATTCAGTACTTC	CASSLVGLAGGGAKNIQYF
TRBV5-1	TRBJ2-5	-	TRBD2	TGCGCCAGCAGCCCGGAGACTAGCGGGAGGGGTGAGACCCAGTACTTC	CASSPETSGRGETQYF
TRBV5-4	TRBJ1-1	-	-	TGTGCCAGCAGCCAGGCGGGACAAAGGGCTGAAGCTTTCTTT	CASSQAGQRAEAFF
TRBV11-1	TRBJ2-3	-	-	TGTGCCAGCAGCAACGGGGGCACAGATACGCAGTATTTT	CASSNGGTDTQYF
TRBV9	TRBJ2-2	-	-	TGTGCCAGCAGCCCTACAGCAGGTCTCACCGGGGAGCTGTTTTTT	CASSPTAGLTGELFF
TRBV4-1	TRBJ2-7	-	-	TGCGCCAGCAGCCAAGATGAAGGGCCCTACGAGCAGTACTTC	CASSQDEGPYEQYF
TRBV7-2	TRBJ2-3	-	-	TGTGCCAGCAGCTTAGGAATGGGAACAGATACGCAGTATTTT	CASSLGMGTDTQYF
TRBV27	TRBJ1-6	-	-	TGTGCCAGCAGTTTAAGGCCCCCGGGAAGGGCCCTCCCCCTCCACTTT	CASSLRPPGRALPLHF
TRBV28	TRBJ1-1	once	TRBD1	TGTGCCAGCAGTTTAGCCAGGGGGAGGAACACTGAAGCTTTCTTT	CASSLARGRNTEAFF
TRBV5-4	TRBJ2-7	-	-	TGTGCCAGCAGCTTGGAGTTGAGCTCCTACGAGCAGTACTTC	CASSLELSSYEQYF
TRBV18	TRBJ1-1	-	-	TGTGCCAGCTCACCAATTAGGGGTGAAGCTTTCTTT	CASSPIRGEAFF
TRBV29-1	TRBJ2-3	-	-	TGCAGCACCCGTTCGGATACGCAGTATTTT	CSTRSDTQYF
TRBV6-6	TRBJ1-2	-	-	TGTGCCAGCAGTTCTCCAAGCGAGGTATATGGCTACACCTTC	CASSSPSEVYGYTF
TRBV30	TRBJ2-5	-	-	TGTGCCTGGAGGGATTCACACAGGGTAGGGGGGGAGACCCAGTACTTC	CAWRDSHRVGGETQYF
TRBV28	TRBJ2-3	-	-	TGTGCCAGCAGTTTAATCACCGAGGGCACAGATACGCAGTATTTT	CASSLITEGTDTQYF
TRBV6-1	TRBJ1-6	-	TRBD1	TGTGCCAGCAGTAAGACAGGGAATTATAATTCACCCCTCCACTTT	CASSKTGNYNSPLHF
TRBV19	TRBJ1-1	-	-	TGTGCCAGTAGTATAGCCGAGAACACTGAAGCTTTCTTT	CASSIAENTEAFF
TRBV2	TRBJ2-1	-	-	TGTGCCAGCAGACCAACCCCCGCGGGGAGGAATGAGCAGTTCTTC	CASRPTPAGRNEQFF
TRBV7-2	TRBJ2-3	-	TRBD1	TGTGCCAGCGGGACAGGGATAAGTACAGATACGCAGTATTTT	CASGTGISTDTQYF
TRBV18	TRBJ2-7	-	TRBD2	TGTGCCAGCTCACCCCGGACTAGCGGGAGGGCTGACTACGAGCAGTACTTC	CASSPRTSGRADYEQYF
TRBV18	TRBJ2-7	-	-	TGTGCCAGCTCACCACTCCGTGGCGAGCAGTACTTC	CASSPLRGEQYF
TRBV19	TRBJ1-1	few	-	TGTGCCAGTAGTACGGTGACGAACACTGAAGCTTTCTTT	CASSTVTNTEAFF
TRBV9	TRBJ2-5	-	TRBD2	TGTGCCAGCAGCGTGCGGGGGGAAGAGACCCAGTACTTC	CASSVRGEETQYF
TRBV9	TRBJ1-3	-	-	TGTGCCAGCAGCGTAATGGCCGAAGGTGGCTCTGGAAACACCATATATTTT	CASSVMAEGGSGNTIYF